The 21 T cell receptor beta chains given below trace back to one sample, sequenced in a study of blood T cells in healthy people across ages. Primers used in a second PCR of roughly 6 to 12 cycles were a sample-barcoded 5' primer and a J-beta primer mix. TCRdb re-analysed the 5' RACE reads in MiXCR, keeping a single row per CDR3 protein. Of 790,000 or so distinct CDR3 sequences in the sample, less than 60% were seen once. Sequences were obtained from blood. Receptor source: a man older than 75 in good health.

The rearrangement links TRBV27 to TRBJ1-4; possibly TRBD1 for D (5 bases). This CDR3 spans 14 amino acids. Germline loops: CDR1 MNHEY, CDR2 SMNVEV (reference sequence). Deletions cut 5 bases from V and 5 bases from J, with 12 bases between. CDR3 sequence (DNA): TGTGCCAGCAGTCGCGGGACGCCGAATGAAAAACTGTTTTTT. This encodes CASSRGTPNEKLFF.

Comment on this clonotype: A read error may produce the germline difference seen at one junction end. This chain links TRBV11-2 with TRBJ1-4, with 10 bases matching TRBD1. The CDR3 is 14 amino acids. CDR1 and CDR2 from the germline V gene are SGHAT and FQNNGV. The CDR3, as DNA: TGTGCCAGCGGCCGGGACAGGGGTTTTGAAGAACTGTTTTTT. This sequence encodes CASGRDRGFEELFF. The full variable domain, in which reference TRBV11-2 and TRBJ1-4 provide the parts outside the CDR3, is EAGVAQSPRYKIIEKRQSVAFWCNPISGHATLYWYQQILGQGPKLLIQFQNNGVVDDSQLPKDRFSAERLKGVDSTLKIQPAKLEDSAVYLCASGRDRGFEELFFGSGTQLSVL.

The V call is TRBV27, the J call TRBJ2-5, with 11 bases identical to TRBD2. This CDR3 has 15 residues. V dropped 5 bases and J dropped 11; count of bases not matched to a gene: 13. From germline, CDR1 is MNHEY and CDR2 SMNVEV (reference sequence). The CDR3 region has the DNA TGTGCCAGCAGTCCCTTGCTAGCGGGGGGCGGGGAGCAGTACTTC. Its protein is CASSPLLAGGGEQYF.

Regarding this clonotype: Possible read error: a much larger clone is one base away. The CDR3 is CASRLAGAAYEQYF. DNA for the CDR3: TGTGCCAGCAGGTTAGCGGGAGCCGCCTACGAGCAGTACTTC. The chain joins TRBV27 to TRBJ2-7; 9 bases are shared with TRBD2. V gave up 6 bases and J gave up 2 bases; unmatched junction bases: 5. The CDR3 is 14 residues long. Germline CDR1 and CDR2: MNHEY and SMNVEV (reference sequence).

The rearrangement joins TRBV29-1 to TRBJ2-1; 7 nucleotides align to TRBD2. Trimming at V came to 0 bases and at J to 8 bases, leaving 13 bases not matched to a gene. This CDR3 is built from 16 residues. Germline V CDR1 and CDR2: SQVTM, ANQGSEA. The CDR3, as DNA: TGCAGCGTTGAAGATAGAGGCGGGAGAGGTAGGGATGAGCAGTTCTTC. It codes for CSVEDRGGRGRDEQFF.

The rearrangement joins TRBV7-2 to TRBJ1-4; D is uncertain. Germline V gene data show CDR1 as SGHTA and CDR2 as FQGNSA. This CDR3 is built from 17 residues. The V and J ends lost 1 base and 2 bases respectively, with 14 bases between them. The DNA for the CDR3 is TGTGCCAGCAGCTTAGGGGCAGGCGGCACTACTAATGAAAAACTGTTTTTT. It translates to CASSLGAGGTTNEKLFF.

This rearrangement joins TRBV4-2 to TRBJ2-2, with D possibly TRBD1 on 5 matching bases. Between the trimmed V and J ends, which lost 4 bases and 4 bases, there was a span of 16 bases. This CDR3 region has 16 residues. Germline V CDR1 and CDR2: LGHNA, YNFKEQ. CDR3: CASSPNLQGPTGELFF. In DNA, the CDR3 is TGTGCCAGCAGCCCGAATCTCCAGGGCCCCACCGGGGAGCTGTTTTTT.

The rearrangement links TRBV24-1 to TRBJ1-6, with 9 nucleotides matching TRBD1. Per the germline V gene, CDR1 is KGHDR and CDR2 is SFDVKD. The V and J ends lost 9 bases and 5 bases, in that order; junction bases with no gene match: 7. The CDR3 has 15 amino acids. CDR3 bases: TGTGCCACCTCTTCGGGACAGGGAGATAATTCACCCCTCCACTTT. Its protein is CATSSGQGDNSPLHF.

About this clonotype itself: A much larger clone differs by one base, so this may be a read error. This chain links TRBV7-2 with TRBJ2-7, with D perhaps matching TRBD1 (6 bases). The V end lost 6 bases, the J end lost 10 bases, and 19 bases lay between the germline ends. In germline, CDR1 is SGHTA, CDR2 FQGNSA. The CDR3 totals 13 residues. CDR3 residues: CASRRGSQEAQYF. The CDR3 nucleotides read TGTGCCAGCAGGAGGGGGTCGCAAGAGGCCCAGTACTTC.

The table lists this clonotype with a count of one. This may arise from a read error, as a much more abundant clone is one base away. The chain joins TRBV4-2 to TRBJ2-5, with a possible D match to TRBD2 (6 bases). The DNA end is a closer match to TRBJ2-7, so the J assignment may be wrong. In germline, CDR1 is LGHNA, CDR2 YNFKEQ. This CDR3 region has 14 residues. The CDR3 sequence: CASSGLTGDREQYF. CDR3 coding DNA: TGTGCCAGCAGCGGACTAACGGGAGATCGCGAGCAGTACTTC.

The V and J genes are TRBV4-1 and TRBJ2-3; no clear D. Germline CDR1 reads MGHRA; CDR2 reads YSYEKL. Trimming shortened V by 1 base and J by 2 bases, and 7 bases separated the two germline ends. The CDR3 is made up of 14 amino acids. DNA of the CDR3: TGCGCCAGCAGCCAAGCAGGTGACACAGATACGCAGTATTTT. It encodes CASSQAGDTDTQYF.

V is TRBV7-2 and J is TRBJ2-1; D remains ambiguous. The ends were cut back, 5 bases at V and 0 bases at J, with 14 bases in the middle. This CDR3 region has 16 residues. Germline assignment: CDR1 SGHTA and CDR2 FQGNSA. CDR3 region: CASSLLGQSSYNEQFF. The DNA of the CDR3 is TGTGCCAGCAGCCTGTTGGGCCAGAGCTCCTACAATGAGCAGTTCTTC. Supplemented by reference TRBV7-2 and TRBJ2-1, the full variable domain reads GAGVSQSPSNKVTEKGKDVELRCDPISGHTALYWYRQSLGQGLEFLIYFQGNSAPDKSGLPSDRFSAERTGGSVSTLTIQRTQQEDSAVYLCASSLLGQSSYNEQFFGPGTRLTVL.

The gene calls are TRBV3-1 and TRBJ1-6, with 8 bases identical to TRBD1. Germline assignment: CDR1 LGHDT and CDR2 YNNKEL (reference sequence). The CDR3 is made up of 19 amino acids. The V and J ends lost 0 bases and 0 bases, in that order; junction bases with no gene match: 7. CDR3 in amino acids: CASSQDADRASSYNSPLHF. The CDR3 bases are TGTGCCAGCAGCCAAGATGCGGACAGGGCGAGCTCCTATAATTCACCCCTCCACTTT.

This clonotype was observed a few times. This chain uses TRBV12-3 or TRBV12-4 with TRBJ2-7; 7 nucleotides match TRBD1. The CDR3 loop spans 14 amino acids. V shed 5 bases and J 1 base; nucleotides not matched to a gene: 5. The CDR3 DNA reads as TGTGCCAGCAGTCATAGGGACAGTTCCTACGAGCAGTACTTC. Its protein is CASSHRDSSYEQYF.

There are many counts of this clonotype. The rearrangement joins TRBV12-3 or TRBV12-4 to TRBJ2-1; TRBD1 might be the D (5 bases). CDR3 length: 12 residues. Trimming shortened V by 4 bases and J by 10 bases, and 11 bases separated the two germline ends. The CDR3 spells CASSSDRREQFF. The CDR3 bases are TGTGCCAGCAGTTCTGACAGACGGGAGCAGTTCTTC.

This rearrangement joins TRBV14 to TRBJ1-2; D call uncertain. This CDR3 comprises 13 residues. Per the germline V gene, CDR1 is SGHDN and CDR2 is FVKESK. V was clipped by 4 bases and J by 7 bases, with 13 bases between them. The CDR3 DNA reads TGTGCCAGCAGCCTCAACCAAGTGGGTGGCTACACCTTC. This codes for CASSLNQVGGYTF.

The rearrangement joins TRBV3-1 to TRBJ2-7; TRBD1 or TRBD2 may be the D gene (6 bases each). Looked up from germline, CDR1 is LGHDT and CDR2 is YNNKEL (reference sequence). V lost 7 bases and J 2 bases, leaving 18 bases between the germline ends. This CDR3 spans 15 amino acids. The CDR3 DNA reads TGTGCCAGCACCACCAGCGCGGAGGGGGCCTACGAGCAGTACTTC. Translation gives CASTTSAEGAYEQYF.

V and J are TRBV12-3 or TRBV12-4 and TRBJ2-5; a possible D gene is TRBD2 (6 bases). This CDR3 spans 14 amino acids. The V gene lost 7 bases and the J gene lost 4 bases, with 16 bases spanning the gap. CDR3 in amino acids: CASTRRGELETQYF. CDR3 nucleotides: TGTGCCAGCACCCGGAGGGGCGAACTAGAGACCCAGTACTTC.

This clonotype was counted a few times. The CDR3 DNA follows: TGTGCCAGCCAGGGGTCCGGCAATGAGCAGTTCTTC. Its protein product is CASQGSGNEQFF. The chain couples TRBV27 to TRBJ2-1; maybe TRBD1 (6 bases). CDR1 and CDR2 (germline): MNHEY, SMNVEV (reference sequence). The CDR3 runs 12 residues. V was pared by 8 bases and J by 6 bases, with 11 bases between.

This clonotype occurred a few times. The rearrangement uses TRBV5-1 and TRBJ2-5, with 7 bases lining up with TRBD1. CDR3 length: 14 amino acids. Trimming removed 7 bases from V and 3 bases from J; junction bases left unmatched: 9. Germline V CDR1 and CDR2: SGHRS, YFSETQ. The CDR3: CASATGVGEETQYF. The CDR3 DNA reads TGCGCCAGCGCAACAGGGGTAGGTGAAGAGACCCAGTACTTC.

V and J are TRBV6-1 and TRBJ2-1; D is ambiguous. The germline V and J ends were trimmed by 8 bases and 4 bases, with 18 bases remaining between them. CDR3 size: 15 residues. In germline, CDR1 is MNHNS, CDR2 SASEGT. In DNA, the CDR3 is TGTGCCAGCCATCTCACTTATCTCATTTACAATGAGCAGTTCTTC. Its protein product is CASHLTYLIYNEQFF.